The present entry profiles one T cell receptor beta chain with its context. What it binds is not known. This sample is part of a study of T cells in Graves' hyperthyroidism and ophthalmopathy. Overall study context: Peripheral blood was acquired at first diagnosis, ahead of any therapy whatsoever.

Trimming stripped 4 bases from V and 5 bases from J, with 17 bases between. The CDR3 consists of 15 residues. Exclusion of a patient resulted from uncontrolled infection, other autoimmune disease, pregnancy or lactation. Researchers took RNA transcripts and amplified the TCR beta CDR3 regions from them. An initial round of RT-PCR targeting the TCR CDR3 relied on the HTBI primer set. MiXCR was run by TCRdb on the multiplex PCR reads, yielding one entry per CDR3 protein. The repertoire has about 350,000 distinct CDR3 sequences, roughly a sixth of them found once; the top ten carry around 35%. General observations from the study: Expanded thyroid clonotypes (above 0.001) were mostly also found in blood.

The origin of this receptor is a woman aged 25-40 years with Graves' hyperthyroidism that later progressed to Graves' ophthalmopathy. The chain uses TRBV12-3 or TRBV12-4 and TRBJ1-1; the D gene is possibly TRBD1 (5 bases). What was sequenced was blood. CDR3 coding DNA: TGTGCCAGCAGTTCGGACCTTGACGGGGGTACTGAAGCTTTCTTT. Its translation is CASSSDLDGGTEAFF.